Shown below are 30 T cell receptor beta chains from a single sample sequenced in a study of a mutant IDH1 vaccine in newly diagnosed glioma. Assay: immunoSEQ multiplex PCR; the TCRdb copy retains only in-frame clones and omits some. The sample has about 92,000 clones; about 83% are singletons. Time point here: baseline, week 1 (first vaccination visit). Treatment of the sample: pre-vaccination baseline after standard-of-care therapy. Sequences were derived from PBMCs, sampled from a glioma patient treated with radiotherapy, temozolomide or both. These receptors came from a woman aged 50 to 60 with glioma.

The chain is built from TRBV7-3 and TRBJ1-2; D is unresolved. V dropped 2 bases and J dropped 5 bases, with 9 bases sitting between them. Per the germline V gene, CDR1 is SGHTA and CDR2 is FQGTGA. The CDR3 contains 13 residues. In nucleotides, the CDR3 is TGTGCCAGCAGCTTAGGTTGGGGTTATGGCTACACCTTC. It codes for CASSLGWGYGYTF.

The chain carries TRBV27 and TRBJ1-2; D gene uncertain. Trimming stripped 0 bases from V and 1 base from J, with 9 bases between. Germline CDR1 and CDR2: MNHEY and SMNVEV (reference sequence). The CDR3 has 15 residues. CDR3 sequence: CASSLSRTLNYGYTF. CDR3 nucleotide sequence: TGTGCCAGCAGTTTATCACGGACGCTTAACTATGGCTACACCTTC.

This chain connects TRBV19 to TRBJ2-2; tentatively, D is TRBD2 (6 bases). CDR1 and CDR2 from the germline V gene are LNHDA and SQIVND (reference sequence). V was trimmed by 5 bases and J by 1 base, leaving 14 bases between them. This CDR3 is built from 16 residues. The CDR3 reads CASSGGAGMNTGELFF. DNA of the CDR3: TGTGCCAGTAGTGGAGGGGCGGGGATGAACACCGGGGAGCTGTTTTTT.

CDR3 DNA sequence: TGTGCCAGCAGTTCGGGGGGCCGTGAAGCTTTCTTT. Translated, it gives CASSSGGREAFF. This chain uses TRBV6-5 with TRBJ1-1; possible D gene TRBD1, 6 bases. Trimming removed 4 bases at V and 7 bases at J, with 10 bases between. Germline V gene sequence: CDR1 MNHEY, CDR2 SVGAGI. CDR3 length equals 12 residues.

This chain connects TRBV18 to TRBJ1-5; 10 nucleotides match TRBD1. CDR1 and CDR2 from the germline V gene are KGHSH and LQKENI. The CDR3 length is 18 residues. The junction had 12 bases not matched to a gene; V was cut back by 5 bases and J by 2 bases. CDR3 bases: TGTGCCAGCTCATCCCGGGACAGGGGATATTTTGGCAATCAGCCCCAGCATTTT. Amino acid sequence: CASSSRDRGYFGNQPQHF.

This clone was observed a single time. The chain is built from TRBV5-1 and TRBJ2-1; D possibly uses TRBD1 or TRBD2 (5 bases each). V was pared by 1 base and J by 9 bases, with 23 bases between. This CDR3 spans 17 amino acids. The germline CDR1 and CDR2 sequences are SGHRS and YFSETQ. For the CDR3, the DNA is TGCGCCAGCAGCTTGAGGCCCCGGGACCAGGTATGGGGTGAGCAGTTCTTC. Amino acids: CASSLRPRDQVWGEQFF.

The rearrangement uses TRBV5-1 and TRBJ1-6; 7 positions match TRBD1. The CDR3 length is 13 residues. CDR1 SGHRS and CDR2 YFSETQ come from the germline V gene. V lost 4 bases to trimming and J lost 11 bases; unmatched junction nucleotides: 6. This CDR3 is CASSLGQDPPLHF. As DNA, the CDR3 is TGCGCCAGCAGCCTAGGACAGGATCCACCCCTCCACTTT.

This clone appeared a single time. The chain uses TRBV18 and TRBJ2-1; 8 bases are shared with TRBD2. The CDR3 sequence is 14 residues long. With V trimmed by 5 bases and J by 5 bases, 5 bases remained unmatched. Germline V gene sequence: CDR1 KGHSH, CDR2 LQKENI. The CDR3 DNA reads as TGTGCCAGCTCATATGCGGGGGGTAACAATGAGCAGTTCTTC. Encoded protein: CASSYAGGNNEQFF.

The chain joins TRBV2 to TRBJ1-5; D unresolved. Trimming shortened V by 7 bases and J by 3 bases, and 10 bases separated the two germline ends. Germline V gene sequence: CDR1 SNHLY, CDR2 FYNNEI. The CDR3 extends over 13 amino acids. The CDR3 coding sequence is TGTGCCAGCACCCGGGATGCCAATCAGCCCCAGCATTTT. Protein: CASTRDANQPQHF.

V is TRBV2 and J is TRBJ2-1, with D possibly TRBD2 on 6 matching bases. The CDR3 spans 15 residues. V lost 1 base and J lost 4, with 11 bases in between. Germline CDR1 is SNHLY and CDR2 is FYNNEI. The CDR3 region has the DNA TGTGCCAGCAGTGAAGTCGGGGGTGGGTACAATGAGCAGTTCTTC. Translation: CASSEVGGGYNEQFF.

The V and J genes are TRBV10-3 and TRBJ2-7, with D possibly TRBD1 on 6 matching bases. Between the trimmed V and J ends, which lost 7 bases and 7 bases, there was a span of 23 bases. CDR3 length: 15 residues. Germline CDR1 ENHRY, CDR2 SYGVKD. CDR3 sequence (DNA): TGTGCCATCACCGCCGGAGGACAGATTGGCCGGGAGCAGTACTTC. This gives the protein CAITAGGQIGREQYF.

The J gene is TRBJ1-5, the V gene TRBV5-4; D not resolved. This CDR3 is 14 amino acids long. Germline CDR1 and CDR2: SGHNT and YYREEE (reference sequence). Trimming removed 0 bases at V and 0 bases at J, with 4 bases between. The CDR3 loop is CASSLGGSNQPQHF. The DNA for the CDR3 is TGTGCCAGCAGCTTGGGGGGTAGCAATCAGCCCCAGCATTTT. Supplemented by reference TRBV5-4 and TRBJ1-5, the full variable domain reads ETGVTQSPTHLIKTRGQQVTLRCSSQSGHNTVSWYQQALGQGPQFIFQYYREEENGRGNFPPRFSGLQFPNYSSELNVNALELDDSALYLCASSLGGSNQPQHFGDGTRLSIL.

The rearrangement links TRBV6-1 to TRBJ2-7, with D unresolved. The germline V and J ends were trimmed by 1 base and 7 bases, with 26 bases remaining between them. Germline lookup yields CDR1 MNHNS and CDR2 SASEGT. The CDR3 is made up of 18 amino acids. The CDR3: CASSEVGSTGVMFREQYF. CDR3 DNA: TGTGCCAGCAGTGAAGTGGGTTCCACCGGCGTCATGTTTCGGGAGCAGTACTTC.

This sequence joins TRBV29-1 and TRBJ2-7; D not certain. CDR1 SQVTM and CDR2 ANQGSEA come from the germline V gene. CDR3 size: 11 residues. V was clipped by 3 bases and J by 2 bases, with 5 bases between them. This CDR3 is CSVDAAYEQYF. DNA for the CDR3: TGCAGCGTTGACGCCGCCTACGAGCAGTACTTC.

The chain combines TRBV9 with TRBJ1-6; maybe TRBD1 (5 bases). The CDR3 is 16 residues long. Deletions cut 1 base from V and 0 bases from J, with 8 bases between. Germline assignment: CDR1 SGDLS and CDR2 YYNGEE. Here the CDR3 DNA reads TGTGCCAGCAGCGTAAGGGGAAGCTCCTATAATTCACCCCTCCACTTT. Residues: CASSVRGSSYNSPLHF. Variable domain in full (rest from reference TRBV9 and TRBJ1-6): DSGVTQTPKHLITATGQRVTLRCSPRSGDLSVYWYQQSLDQGLQFLIQYYNGEERAKGNILERFSAQQFPDLHSELNLSSLELGDSALYFCASSVRGSSYNSPLHFGNGTRLTVT.

V usage is TRBV10-3 and J usage is TRBJ1-1, with 8 bases that match TRBD1. Per germline, CDR1 ENHRY and CDR2 SYGVKD. This CDR3 has 13 amino acids. After removal of 8 bases from V and 9 bases from J, the junction contained 11 bases not matched to a gene. The CDR3 region has the DNA TGTGCCATCCTCGGACAGGGCGGTCAGAAAGCTTTCTTT. This translates into CAILGQGGQKAFF.

The gene calls are TRBV10-3 and TRBJ1-2, with TRBD1 as a possible D gene (6 bases). CDR3 length equals 12 residues. The ends were cut back, 2 bases at V and 6 bases at J, with 7 bases in the middle. The V gene's germline CDR1 is ENHRY and CDR2 SYGVKD. In nucleotides, the CDR3 is TGTGCCATCAGTGAGCAGGGGAATGGCTACACCTTC. It encodes CAISEQGNGYTF.

This clone was detected a few times. The rearrangement links TRBV4-2 to TRBJ1-2; 11 bases are shared with TRBD1. This CDR3 spans 15 amino acids. Germline values: CDR1 LGHNA, CDR2 YNFKEQ. With V trimmed by 0 bases and J by 8 bases, 5 bases remained unmatched. The CDR3 loop is CASSQERGQGEGYTF. CDR3 coding DNA: TGTGCCAGCAGCCAAGAGAGGGGACAGGGGGAAGGCTACACCTTC.

The chain couples TRBV5-6 to TRBJ2-4; possible D gene TRBD2, 7 bases. Trimming stripped 6 bases from V and 8 bases from J, with 24 bases between. Germline lookup yields CDR1 SGHDT and CDR2 YYEEEE. This CDR3 is 16 amino acids long. The CDR3 nucleotides are TGTGCCAGCAACTCCCCCCGAGTAGGGGGAGGGGACATTCAGTACTTC. Translating gives CASNSPRVGGGDIQYF. The full variable domain, its missing parts supplied by reference TRBV5-6 and TRBJ2-4, is DAGVTQSPTHLIKTRGQQVTLRCSPKSGHDTVSWYQQALGQGPQFIFQYYEEEERQRGNFPDRFSGHQFPNYSSELNVNALLLGDSALYLCASNSPRVGGGDIQYFGAGTRLSVL.

The chain is built from TRBV5-4 and TRBJ1-2; D is possibly TRBD1 (6 bases). Germline lookup yields CDR1 SGHNT and CDR2 YYREEE (reference sequence). The ends were cut back, 3 bases at V and 1 base at J, with 16 bases in the middle. This CDR3 comprises 16 residues. CDR3: CASSSPLGTNNYGYTF. The CDR3 bases are TGTGCCAGCAGCTCCCCGCTGGGGACAAATAACTATGGCTACACCTTC.

The chain joins TRBV18 to TRBJ2-5; D gene unclear. The germline V and J ends were trimmed by 3 bases and 3 bases, with 8 bases remaining between them. The germline gives CDR1 KGHSH, CDR2 LQKENI. This CDR3 spans 13 amino acids. The CDR3 nucleotides read TGTGCCAGCTCACCCGGTCAGAAAGAGACCCAGTACTTC. This codes for CASSPGQKETQYF.

This rearrangement joins TRBV6-6 to TRBJ1-5; TRBD1 agrees at 7 bases. Per germline, CDR1 MNHNY and CDR2 SVGAGI (reference sequence). CDR3 size: 15 residues. The trim removed 0 bases at V and 6 bases at J, leaving 5 bases unmatched. The CDR3 nucleotides read TGTGCCAGCAGTTACTCGACAGGGTCGGGTCAGCCCCAGCATTTT. Translation gives CASSYSTGSGQPQHF.

The chain recombines TRBV5-6 with TRBJ1-5, with TRBD1 as a possible D gene (5 bases). The CDR3 is 13 residues long. V lost 4 bases to trimming and J lost 1 base, with 6 bases between them. CDR1 and CDR2 from the germline V gene are SGHDT and YYEEEE. In DNA, the CDR3 is TGTGCCAGCAGCGCAGGGAGCAATCAGCCCCAGCATTTT. Translation: CASSAGSNQPQHF.

In nucleotides, the CDR3 is TGCGCCAGCAGCTTGTGGCATGCAGGGGCGGCAGAGACCCAGTACTTC. Its protein is CASSLWHAGAAETQYF. The chain uses TRBV5-1 and TRBJ2-5, with D tentatively TRBD1 (6 bases). The germline V gene has CDR1 SGHRS and CDR2 YFSETQ. Trimming took off 1 base at V and 4 bases at J, with 17 bases between the two ends. The CDR3 contains 16 residues.

The CDR3 reads CASSLATPGAFF. CDR3 nucleotides: TGTGCCAGCAGCTTAGCGACGCCTGGGGCTTTCTTT. The V and J genes are TRBV7-2 and TRBJ1-1; D gene uncertain. The CDR3 loop spans 12 amino acids. Per germline, CDR1 SGHTA and CDR2 FQGNSA. V lost 0 bases and J lost 11, with 10 bases in between.

This rearrangement joins TRBV4-2 to TRBJ2-7; 8 bases map to TRBD2. The CDR3 totals 15 residues. From germline, CDR1 is LGHNA and CDR2 YNFKEQ. The J segment lost 1 base and the V segment lost 1 base, leaving 3 bases of the junction unmatched. CDR3 sequence reads: CASSQGSGTSYEQYF. As DNA, the CDR3 is TGTGCCAGCAGCCAAGGTAGCGGGACGTCCTACGAGCAGTACTTC.

On this clone: At one end, the junction sequence differs from germline, possibly due to a read error. The chain has TRBV7-7 and TRBJ2-5; D is possibly TRBD1 or TRBD2 (6 bases each). Germline values: CDR1 SSHAT, CDR2 FNYEAQ (reference sequence). This CDR3 is built from 15 residues. CDR3 amino acids: CASSLDGGLAETQYF. As DNA, the CDR3 is TGTGCTAGCAGCTTAGATGGGGGGCTGGCAGAGACCCAGTACTTC.

The genes are TRBV19 and TRBJ1-5, with D perhaps matching TRBD1 (6 bases). Trimming shortened V by 6 bases and J by 0 bases, and 12 bases separated the two germline ends. Looked up from germline, CDR1 is LNHDA and CDR2 is SQIVND (reference sequence). CDR3 length equals 15 residues. CDR3 in amino acids: CASRMDSPSNQPQHF. The CDR3 coding sequence is TGTGCCAGTAGAATGGACAGCCCTAGCAATCAGCCCCAGCATTTT.

This chain connects TRBV29-1 to TRBJ1-1; 10 positions agree with TRBD1. The CDR3 has 14 residues. Unmatched junction bases numbered 14, after V lost 8 bases and J lost 8 bases. Germline CDR1 SQVTM, CDR2 ANQGSEA. The CDR3 nucleotides read TGCAGCTCGTTCCAGGGACAGGGGATATTAGAAGCTTTCTTT. Protein sequence: CSSFQGQGILEAFF.

V gene TRBV5-1 combines with J gene TRBJ2-1, with 9 bases identical to TRBD1. Per germline, CDR1 SGHRS and CDR2 YFSETQ. The CDR3 runs 17 residues. V trimming: 4 bases; J trimming: 0 bases; junction bases outside the gene matches: 8. As DNA, the CDR3 is TGCGCCAGCAGCCTGGGACAGGGCCTTAGCTCCTACAATGAGCAGTTCTTC. It encodes CASSLGQGLSSYNEQFF.